A single T cell receptor beta chain is shown here with its context. Sequencing was performed with immunoSEQ multiplex PCR; in TCRdb, only in-frame clones are kept and a portion is missing. Among some 75,000 clones listed, 90% to 97% were seen once. From germline, CDR1 is SGHNT and CDR2 YYREEE (reference sequence). The CDR3 is 14 residues long. Trimming took 3 bases from V and 2 from J; bases not matched to a gene: 2. The data belong to a study of technical replicates of blood from a handful of donors. Sequencing was done on a sample of T cells isolated from PBMCs. The receptor's source is a human donor in good health. The chain has TRBV5-4 and TRBJ2-1; TRBD2 aligns across 7 bases. The CDR3 region is CASSYSGPYNEQFF. The CDR3 nucleotides are TGTGCCAGCAGCTATAGCGGGCCCTACAATGAGCAGTTCTTC.